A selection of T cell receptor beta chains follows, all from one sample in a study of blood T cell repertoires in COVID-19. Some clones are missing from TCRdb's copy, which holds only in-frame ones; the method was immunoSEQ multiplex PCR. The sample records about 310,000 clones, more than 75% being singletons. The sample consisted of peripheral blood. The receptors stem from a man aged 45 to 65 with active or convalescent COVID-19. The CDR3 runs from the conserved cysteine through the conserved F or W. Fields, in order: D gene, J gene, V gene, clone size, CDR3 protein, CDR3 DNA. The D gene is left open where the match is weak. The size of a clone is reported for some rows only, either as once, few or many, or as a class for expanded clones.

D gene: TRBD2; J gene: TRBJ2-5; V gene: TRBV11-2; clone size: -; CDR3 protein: CASSPREGVETQYF; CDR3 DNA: TGTGCCAGCAGCCCGCGGGAGGGCGTAGAGACCCAGTACTTC
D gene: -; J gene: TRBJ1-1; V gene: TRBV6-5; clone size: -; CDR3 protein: CASSYSRVTEAFF; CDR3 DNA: TGTGCCAGCAGTTACTCGAGGGTCACTGAAGCTTTCTTT
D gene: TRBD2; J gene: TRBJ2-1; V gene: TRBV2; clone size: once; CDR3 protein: CASSELAGDNEQFF; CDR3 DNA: TGTGCCAGCAGTGAACTAGCGGGGGACAATGAGCAGTTCTTC
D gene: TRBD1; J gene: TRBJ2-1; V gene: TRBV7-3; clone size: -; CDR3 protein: CASSLTYLGQGNEQFF; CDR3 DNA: TGTGCCAGCAGCTTAACCTACCTTGGACAGGGCAATGAGCAGTTCTTC
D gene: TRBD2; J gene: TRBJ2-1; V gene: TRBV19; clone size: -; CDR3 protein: CASSIWAGGKGNEQFF; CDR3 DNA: TGTGCCAGTAGTATCTGGGCGGGAGGGAAGGGCAATGAGCAGTTCTTC
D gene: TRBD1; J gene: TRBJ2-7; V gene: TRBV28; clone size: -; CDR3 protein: CASRTSGTGRSYEQYF; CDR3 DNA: TGTGCCAGCAGGACCTCCGGGACAGGGCGATCCTACGAGCAGTACTTC
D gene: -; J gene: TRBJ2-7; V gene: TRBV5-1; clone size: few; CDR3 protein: CASSLDSLYEQYF; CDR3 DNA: TGCGCCAGCAGCTTGGACAGTCTCTACGAGCAGTACTTC
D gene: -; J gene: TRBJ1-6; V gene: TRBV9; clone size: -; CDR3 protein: CASSVGASSYNSPLHF; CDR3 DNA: TGTGCCAGCAGCGTAGGGGCCAGCTCCTATAATTCACCCCTCCACTTT
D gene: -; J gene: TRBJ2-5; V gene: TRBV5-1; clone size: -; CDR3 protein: CASSTGRHQETQYF; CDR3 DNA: TGCGCCAGCAGTACAGGCAGACACCAAGAGACCCAGTACTTC
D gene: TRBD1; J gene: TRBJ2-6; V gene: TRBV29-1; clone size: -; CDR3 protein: CSVEGQASSGANVLTF; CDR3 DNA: TGCAGCGTCGAGGGACAGGCGAGCTCTGGGGCCAACGTCCTGACTTTC
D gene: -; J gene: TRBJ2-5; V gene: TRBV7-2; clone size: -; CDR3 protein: CASSLAVTAQETQYF; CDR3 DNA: TGTGCCAGCAGCTTAGCGGTGACAGCTCAAGAGACCCAGTACTTC
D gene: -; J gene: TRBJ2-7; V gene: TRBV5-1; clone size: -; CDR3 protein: CASSPWGAQGYEQYF; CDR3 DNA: TGCGCCAGCAGCCCCTGGGGGGCACAGGGGTACGAGCAGTACTTC
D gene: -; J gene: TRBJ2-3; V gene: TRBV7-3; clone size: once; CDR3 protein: CASSSAGTSTDTQYF; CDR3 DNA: TGTGCCAGCAGCTCGGCGGGAACCAGCACAGATACGCAGTATTTT
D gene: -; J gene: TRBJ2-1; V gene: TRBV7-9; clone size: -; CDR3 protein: CASSLLTPSSYNEQFF; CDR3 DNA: TGTGCCAGCAGCTTACTCACGCCTAGCTCCTACAATGAGCAGTTCTTC
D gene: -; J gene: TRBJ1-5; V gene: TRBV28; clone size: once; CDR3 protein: CASSLDLGGGQPQHF; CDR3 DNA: TGTGCCAGCAGTCTCGATTTGGGGGGGGGTCAGCCCCAGCATTTT
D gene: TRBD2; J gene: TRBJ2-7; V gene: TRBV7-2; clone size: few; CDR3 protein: CASSPSLAGGQGYEQYF; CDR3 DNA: TGTGCCAGCAGCCCATCACTAGCGGGAGGCCAGGGCTACGAGCAGTACTTC
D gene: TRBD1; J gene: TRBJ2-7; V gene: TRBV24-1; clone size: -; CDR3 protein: CATSDSKLPGQGRREQYF; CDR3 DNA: TGTGCCACCAGTGATTCGAAACTACCGGGACAGGGCCGACGCGAGCAGTACTTC
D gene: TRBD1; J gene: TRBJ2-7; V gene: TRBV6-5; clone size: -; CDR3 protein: CASRPGQGASYEQYF; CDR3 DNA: TGTGCCAGCAGACCGGGACAGGGGGCTTCCTACGAGCAGTACTTC
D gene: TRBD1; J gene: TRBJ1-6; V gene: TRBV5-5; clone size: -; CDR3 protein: CASSSQAGQVMSPLHF; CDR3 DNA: TGTGCCAGCAGCTCACAGGCGGGACAGGTGATGTCACCCCTCCACTTT
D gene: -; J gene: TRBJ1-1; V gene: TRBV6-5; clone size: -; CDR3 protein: CASSYSTGNTEAFF; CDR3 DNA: TGTGCCAGCAGTTACTCGACAGGCAACACTGAAGCTTTCTTT
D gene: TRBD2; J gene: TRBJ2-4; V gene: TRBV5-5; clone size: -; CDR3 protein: CASSLPPETSQNIQYF; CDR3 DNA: TGTGCCAGCAGCTTGCCCCCGGAGACTAGCCAAAACATTCAGTACTTC
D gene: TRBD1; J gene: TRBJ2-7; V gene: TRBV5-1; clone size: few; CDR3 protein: CASSSDRGPYEQYF; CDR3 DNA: TGCGCCAGCAGCTCGGACAGGGGGCCCTACGAGCAGTACTTC
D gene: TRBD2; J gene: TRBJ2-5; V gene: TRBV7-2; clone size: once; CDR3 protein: CASSSGLAGLETQYF; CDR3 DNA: TGTGCCAGCAGCTCGGGACTAGCGGGCTTAGAGACCCAGTACTTC
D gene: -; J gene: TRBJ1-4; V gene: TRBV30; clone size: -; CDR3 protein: CAWSVFDEKLFF; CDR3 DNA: TGTGCCTGGAGTGTCTTTGATGAAAAACTGTTTTTT
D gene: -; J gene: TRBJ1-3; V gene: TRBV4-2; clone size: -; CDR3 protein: CASSQEFYRNSGNTIYF; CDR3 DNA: TGTGCCAGCAGCCAAGAATTCTACAGAAACTCTGGAAACACCATATATTTT
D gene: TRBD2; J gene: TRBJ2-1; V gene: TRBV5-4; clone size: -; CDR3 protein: CASSLGIGRGEGNEQFF; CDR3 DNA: TGTGCCAGCAGCTTGGGGATTGGGCGGGGGGAAGGAAATGAGCAGTTCTTC